This TCR beta chain was profiled in a study of response to subunit inactivated influenza vaccine. MiXCR, applied by TCRdb to the RT-PCR reads, yields one record per CDR3 protein. Here the sample spans about 180,000 distinct CDR3 sequences, 7.5% to 10% being singletons. The study, taken as a whole, reports: Only a handful of new T cells, the authors suggested, are recruited with each seasonal influenza vaccination.

This clonotype turned up a few times. Antigen unknown. The CDR3 totals 15 residues. CDR1 LGHDT and CDR2 YNNKEL come from the germline V gene (reference sequence). V was clipped by 1 base and J by 8 bases; unmatched bases: 6. This chain joins TRBV3-1 and TRBJ1-4, with 8 bases lining up with TRBD1. Sequenced material: non-naive T cells sorted from PBMCs, taken on the day of vaccination. The source of this sequence is a man aged 50-60 years who received an inactivated influenza vaccine. This chain's CDR3 is CASSQGTGTGEKLFF. DNA of the CDR3: TGTGCCAGCAGCCAAGGGACAGGGACGGGGGAAAAACTGTTTTTT.